Sequencing of this T cell receptor beta chain was carried out in a study of T cells in Graves' hyperthyroidism and ophthalmopathy. The wider study: Blood from the periphery was taken at initial diagnosis, before any treatment. Study-wide results and limits: Most thyroid clonotypes expanded above 0.001 were also detected in blood.

It was RNA transcripts that yielded the amplified TCR beta CDR3 regions. HTBI primers were the set used in a first-round RT-PCR of the TCR CDR3. TCRdb re-called the multiplex PCR reads through MiXCR, storing one row per CDR3 protein. The repertoire holds about 840,000 distinct CDR3 sequences, roughly 40% seen once, with around 10% in the top ten. The CDR3 runs to 14 residues. Germline trimming cut 0 bases from V and 4 bases from J; bases unmatched to any gene: 4. Per germline, CDR1 DFQATT and CDR2 SNEGSKA (reference sequence). This clonotype was detected many times. The antigen remains unidentified. Those with hyperthyroidism were 18 to 65 years old, newly diagnosed, and ill for under 2 months. Uncontrolled infection, other autoimmune disease, pregnancy or lactation led to exclusion.

This receptor was obtained from a man aged 18-30 years with Graves' hyperthyroidism. The chain carries TRBV20-1 and TRBJ2-5; 8 bases line up with TRBD1. The specimen sequenced was blood. The CDR3 region is CSARDDRGGETQYF. In DNA, the CDR3 is TGCAGTGCTAGAGACGACAGGGGAGGAGAGACCCAGTACTTC.